The 14 T cell receptor beta chains below come from one sample, sequenced in a study of CD8+ T cells in alopecia areata. Reverse transcribed after extraction, RNA yielded cDNA as the sequencing template. The table came from immunoSEQ multiplex PCR; TCRdb's copy has only in-frame clones and leaves some out. The sample has about 20,000 clones, more than 60% seen once. In alopecia areata patients, both lesional scalp punch biopsies and peripheral blood were collected. The input for sequencing was skin, taken at week 0. These TCRs come from a human donor with alopecia areata.

The chain joins TRBV9 to TRBJ2-3; no reliable D call. The V and J ends lost 0 bases and 1 base respectively, with 9 bases between them. This CDR3 spans 15 amino acids. Germline loops: CDR1 SGDLS, CDR2 YYNGEE. CDR3 region: CASSVAGGGTDTQYF. CDR3 nucleotides: TGTGCCAGCAGCGTAGCGGGTGGCGGCACAGATACGCAGTATTTT.

The chain uses TRBV4-1 and TRBJ1-2; possibly TRBD1 for D (5 bases). With 0 bases removed from V and 8 bases from J, the gap between germline ends came to 16 bases. CDR3 length: 15 residues. Germline assignment: CDR1 MGHRA and CDR2 YSYEKL. The CDR3 DNA reads TGCGCCAGCAGCCAAGAAGGGACCTCGAGGGGAGGCTACACCTTC. Translation gives CASSQEGTSRGGYTF.

V usage is TRBV7-2 and J usage is TRBJ1-5, with 9 bases identical to TRBD1. V shed 3 bases and J 6 bases; nucleotides not matched to a gene: 12. Germline V lookup: CDR1 SGHTA, CDR2 FQGNSA. CDR3 length: 17 residues. DNA for the CDR3: TGTGCCAGCAGCTTGGCGGCGGGGACAGGGAGCGGTCAGCCCCAGCATTTT. This translates into CASSLAAGTGSGQPQHF.

The chain employs TRBV6-5 and TRBJ2-5; unclear D gene. The CDR3 covers 15 residues. V lost 5 bases and J lost 0, with 13 bases in between. Per the germline V gene, CDR1 is MNHEY and CDR2 is SVGAGI. The CDR3 sequence is CASSRYWQNQETQYF. The CDR3 DNA reads TGTGCCAGCAGTCGATACTGGCAGAACCAAGAGACCCAGTACTTC.

The V call is TRBV5-1, the J call TRBJ2-3, with D tentatively TRBD1 (6 bases). CDR3 length equals 16 residues. CDR1 and CDR2 from the germline V gene are SGHRS and YFSETQ. V dropped 5 bases and J dropped 3 bases, with 19 bases sitting between them. CDR3: CASSPHQGPPTDTQYF. CDR3 DNA: TGCGCCAGCAGTCCCCACCAGGGGCCGCCGACAGATACGCAGTATTTT.

This clone was counted once. The CDR3 loop reads CASRPQGDNSPLHF. The CDR3 region has the DNA TGTGCCAGCAGACCACAGGGGGATAATTCACCCCTCCACTTT. The rearrangement joins TRBV6-5 to TRBJ1-6; 8 nucleotides align to TRBD1. Trimming took 6 bases from V and 5 from J; bases not matched to a gene: 3. Germline values: CDR1 MNHEY, CDR2 SVGAGI. The CDR3 is 14 amino acids.

The genes are TRBV4-3 and TRBJ1-1; 8 bases agree with TRBD1. V shed 4 bases, J shed 7 bases, and the junction held 11 bases outside the gene matches. The CDR3 contains 15 residues. Per the germline V gene, CDR1 is LGHNA and CDR2 is YSLEER. The CDR3 sequence: CASSRGGQVKGEAFF. In DNA, the CDR3 is TGCGCCAGCAGCCGGGGGGGACAGGTGAAAGGTGAAGCTTTCTTT.

The chain links TRBV4-3 to TRBJ1-1; D gene ambiguous. Germline V gives CDR1 LGHNA, CDR2 YSLEER. The length of the CDR3 is 14 residues. V was pared by 4 bases and J by 6 bases, with 15 bases between. CDR3 sequence: CASSRERSSAEAFF. The CDR3 DNA reads TGCGCCAGCAGCCGAGAGAGGTCTAGCGCTGAAGCTTTCTTT.

The J gene is TRBJ1-4, the V gene TRBV7-2, with D uncertain. V dropped 8 bases and J dropped 8 bases, with 15 bases sitting between them. Looked up from germline, CDR1 is SGHTA and CDR2 is FQGNSA. The CDR3 runs 13 residues. This CDR3 reads CASATRGYEKLFF. The DNA for the CDR3 is TGTGCCAGCGCGACGCGCGGGTACGAAAAACTGTTTTTT.

V usage is TRBV7-2 and J usage is TRBJ1-2; TRBD1 matches at 9 bases. CDR3 length equals 15 residues. Trimming removed 5 bases from V and 8 bases from J; junction bases left unmatched: 12. Per germline, CDR1 SGHTA and CDR2 FQGNSA. CDR3 in amino acids: CASSQEGTGSWGYTF. CDR3 DNA: TGTGCCAGCAGCCAAGAGGGGACAGGGAGTTGGGGCTACACCTTC.

J is TRBJ1-1 and V is TRBV7-1; D call uncertain. Being an ORF, TRBV7-1 has a function that is uncertain. The CDR3 covers 15 residues. Trimming pared 4 bases from V and 6 bases from J, leaving 18 bases between. The DNA of the CDR3 is TGTGCCAGCAGCTTAGCTTTAGGGTCGGGCGCTGAAGCTTTCTTT. This sequence encodes CASSLALGSGAEAFF.

The chain uses TRBV6-6 and TRBJ2-1; 7 bases are shared with TRBD1. This CDR3 spans 15 amino acids. Per the germline V gene, CDR1 is MNHNY and CDR2 is SVGAGI (reference sequence). Germline trimming cut 11 bases from V and 2 bases from J; bases unmatched to any gene: 12. DNA of the CDR3: TGTGCCGCTCATACGGGACAGAATCCCTACAATGAGCAGTTCTTC. It is translated as CAAHTGQNPYNEQFF.

J is TRBJ2-4 and V is TRBV6-5, with 7 bases matching TRBD1. The germline gives CDR1 MNHEY, CDR2 SVGAGI. The CDR3 runs 14 residues. The V segment lost 8 bases and the J segment 1 base; nucleotides outside the gene matches: 5. The CDR3 sequence: CASGFRGAKNIQYF. The CDR3 DNA reads as TGTGCCAGCGGGTTCAGGGGGGCCAAAAACATTCAGTACTTC.

The J gene is TRBJ1-1, the V gene TRBV5-6; tentative D call: TRBD1 (6 bases). Trimming removed 4 bases at V and 4 bases at J, with 14 bases between. CDR1 and CDR2 from the germline V gene are SGHDT and YYEEEE. This CDR3 is 14 amino acids long. The CDR3 region is CASSVQGGFTEAFF. CDR3 DNA: TGTGCCAGCAGCGTACAGGGAGGGTTCACTGAAGCTTTCTTT. Full variable domain (outside the CDR3, taken from reference TRBV5-6 and TRBJ1-1): DAGVTQSPTHLIKTRGQQVTLRCSPKSGHDTVSWYQQALGQGPQFIFQYYEEEERQRGNFPDRFSGHQFPNYSSELNVNALLLGDSALYLCASSVQGGFTEAFFGQGTRLTVV.